The entry below describes one T cell receptor beta chain. Per sample, roughly 500 nanograms of biopsy DNA were TCRB immunosequenced. TCRdb's copy holds only in-frame clones and misses some; the assay was immunoSEQ multiplex PCR. Here the sample spans roughly 13,000 clones, roughly nine tenths being singletons. These data come from a study of T cell repertoires in ileal Crohn's disease. Trimming shortened V by 8 bases and J by 3 bases, and 8 bases separated the two germline ends. CDR1 and CDR2 from the germline V gene are LNHDA and SQIVND (reference sequence). This CDR3 spans 12 amino acids. This receptor was taken from an adult with Crohn's disease. The rearrangement uses TRBV19 and TRBJ1-3; D uncertain. Specimen: ileal tissue. CDR3 nucleotide sequence: TGTGCCAGTCGCCCCGGTGGAAACACCATATATTTT. It encodes CASRPGGNTIYF.